Here is one T cell receptor beta chain with its context. Its antigen is unknown. Base qualities were left out, and no much larger clone turns up one base away. The library was generated by RT-PCR. The sequencer listed for this sample is Illumina HiSeq 2500. In-frame beta chains were kept once TCRdb had trimmed the public reads at Q25 with fastp and called clones with MiXCR. Each CDR3 protein appears once, grouped with its most common genes and DNA. This sample comprises around 650,000 distinct CDR3 sequences, about 15% of them detected only once. The leading ten clones occupy 11% of the sample. This entry belongs to a study of response to subunit inactivated influenza vaccine (dated by TCRdb to the late 2010s). For context, the study as a whole: The study used deep quantitative T cell receptor repertoire profiling to track responses to a trivalent subunit inactivated influenza vaccine. The paper as a whole reports these results and caveats: It was suggested by the authors that each seasonal influenza vaccination may recruit only a limited number of new T cells.

The germline ends are 16 bases apart after V is trimmed by 8 bases and J by 2 bases. From the cysteine up to the phenylalanine, the CDR3 has a length of 15 residues. The sequence is cut down to CDR3 DNA, 45 bases in frame from base 1. Sequences were derived from PBMCs from blood, sampled about 13 days after vaccination. The receptor was derived from a man in his fifties who received an inactivated influenza vaccine. Donor details come from another sample of the same person, matched by shared clones. The receptor chain draws on TRBV23-1 and TRBJ1-5, with the identity of the D gene unclear. TRBV23-1 is assigned to the ORF class and has an uncertain function. The DNA sequence reads TGCGCCAGCCGTCTCCGAGCCGAGGGCAATCAGCCCCAGCATTTT. The resulting protein is CASRLRAEGNQPQHF.